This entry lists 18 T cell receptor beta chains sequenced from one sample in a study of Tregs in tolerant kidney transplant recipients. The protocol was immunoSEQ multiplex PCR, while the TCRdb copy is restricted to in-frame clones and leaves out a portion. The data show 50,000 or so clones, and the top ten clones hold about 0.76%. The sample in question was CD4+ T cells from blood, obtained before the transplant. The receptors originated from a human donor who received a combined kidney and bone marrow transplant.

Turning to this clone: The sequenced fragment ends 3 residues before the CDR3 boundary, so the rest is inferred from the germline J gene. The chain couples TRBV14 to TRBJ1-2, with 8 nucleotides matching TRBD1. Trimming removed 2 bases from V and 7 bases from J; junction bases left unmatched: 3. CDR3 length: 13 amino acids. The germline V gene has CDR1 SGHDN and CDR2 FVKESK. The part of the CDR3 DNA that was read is TGTGCCAGCAGCCAACAACAGGGGGGTGGC. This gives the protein CASSQQQGGG. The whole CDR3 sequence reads CASSQQQGGGYTF.

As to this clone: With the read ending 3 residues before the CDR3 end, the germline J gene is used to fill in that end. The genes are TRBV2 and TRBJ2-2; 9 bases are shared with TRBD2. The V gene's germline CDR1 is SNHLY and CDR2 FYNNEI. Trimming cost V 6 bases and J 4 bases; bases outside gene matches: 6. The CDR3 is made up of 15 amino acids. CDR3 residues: CASRKRGAFTGELFF. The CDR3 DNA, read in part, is TGTGCCAGCAGGAAGCGGGGGGCCTTCACCGGGGAG.

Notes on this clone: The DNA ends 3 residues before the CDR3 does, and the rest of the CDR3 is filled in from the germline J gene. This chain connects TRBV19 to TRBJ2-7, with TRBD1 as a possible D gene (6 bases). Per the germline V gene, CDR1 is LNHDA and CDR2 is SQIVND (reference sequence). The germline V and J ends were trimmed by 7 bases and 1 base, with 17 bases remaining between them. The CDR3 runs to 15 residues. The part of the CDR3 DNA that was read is TGTGCCAGTACGCGGACAGTCGGTGGATCCTACGAG. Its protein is CASTRTVGGSYE. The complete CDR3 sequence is CASTRTVGGSYEQYF.

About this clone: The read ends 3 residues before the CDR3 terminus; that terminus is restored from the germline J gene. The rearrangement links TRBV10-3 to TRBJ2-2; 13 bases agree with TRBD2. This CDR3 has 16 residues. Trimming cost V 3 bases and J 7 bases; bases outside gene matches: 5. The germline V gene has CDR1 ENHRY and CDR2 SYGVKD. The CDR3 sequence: CAISDTSGRGGGELFF. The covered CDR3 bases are TGTGCCATCAGTGACACTAGCGGGAGGGGTGGCGGGGAG.

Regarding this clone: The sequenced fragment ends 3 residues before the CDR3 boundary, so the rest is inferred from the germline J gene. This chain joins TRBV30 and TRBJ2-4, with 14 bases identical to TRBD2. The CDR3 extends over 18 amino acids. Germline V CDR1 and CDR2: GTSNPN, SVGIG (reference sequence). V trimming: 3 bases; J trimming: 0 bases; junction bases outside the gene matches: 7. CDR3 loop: CAWRLRLAGGLAKNIQYF. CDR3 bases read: TGTGCCTGGAGACTACGACTAGCGGGAGGGCTAGCCAAAAACATT.

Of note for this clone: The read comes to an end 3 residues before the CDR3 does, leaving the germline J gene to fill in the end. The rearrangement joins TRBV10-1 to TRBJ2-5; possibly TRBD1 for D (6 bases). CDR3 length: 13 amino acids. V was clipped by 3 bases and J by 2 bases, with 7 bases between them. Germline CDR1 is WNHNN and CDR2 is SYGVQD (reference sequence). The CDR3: CASSDQGQETQYF. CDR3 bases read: TGCGCCAGCAGTGATCAGGGGCAAGAGACC.

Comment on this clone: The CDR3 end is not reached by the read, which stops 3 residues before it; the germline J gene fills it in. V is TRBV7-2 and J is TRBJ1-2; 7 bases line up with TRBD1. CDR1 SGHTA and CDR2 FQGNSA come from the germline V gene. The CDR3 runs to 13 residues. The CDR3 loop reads CASSSIRQGGYTF. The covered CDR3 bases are TGTGCCAGCAGCTCGATTCGACAGGGAGGC.

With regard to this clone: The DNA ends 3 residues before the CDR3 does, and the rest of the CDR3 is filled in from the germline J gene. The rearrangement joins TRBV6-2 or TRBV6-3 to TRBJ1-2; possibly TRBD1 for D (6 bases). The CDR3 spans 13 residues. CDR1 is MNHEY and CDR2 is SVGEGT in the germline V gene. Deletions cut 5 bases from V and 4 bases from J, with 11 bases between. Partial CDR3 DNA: TGTGCCAGCAGTCTTGGACAGCGCTATGGC. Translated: CASSLGQRYG. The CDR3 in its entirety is CASSLGQRYGYTF.

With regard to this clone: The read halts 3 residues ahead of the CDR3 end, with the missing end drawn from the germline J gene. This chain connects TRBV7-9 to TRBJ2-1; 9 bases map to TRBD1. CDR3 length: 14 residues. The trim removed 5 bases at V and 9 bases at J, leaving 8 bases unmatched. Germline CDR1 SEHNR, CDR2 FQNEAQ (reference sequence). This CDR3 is CASSLGTGSGEQFF. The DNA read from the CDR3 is TGTGCCAGCAGCCTAGGGACAGGGTCGGGTGAG.

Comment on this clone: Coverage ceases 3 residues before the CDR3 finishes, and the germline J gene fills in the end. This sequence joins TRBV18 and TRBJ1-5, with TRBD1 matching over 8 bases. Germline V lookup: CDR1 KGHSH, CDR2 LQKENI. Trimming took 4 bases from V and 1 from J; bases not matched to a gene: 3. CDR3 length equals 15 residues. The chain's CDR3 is CASSQTGVSNQPQHF. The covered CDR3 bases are TGTGCCAGCTCACAGACAGGGGTCAGCAATCAGCCC.

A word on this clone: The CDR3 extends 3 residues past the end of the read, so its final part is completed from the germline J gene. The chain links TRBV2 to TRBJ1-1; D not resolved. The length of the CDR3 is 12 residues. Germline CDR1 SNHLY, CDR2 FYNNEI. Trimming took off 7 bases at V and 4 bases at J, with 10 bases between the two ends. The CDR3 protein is CASTQRVTEAFF. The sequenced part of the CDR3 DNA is TGTGCCAGCACCCAGCGGGTCACTGAA.

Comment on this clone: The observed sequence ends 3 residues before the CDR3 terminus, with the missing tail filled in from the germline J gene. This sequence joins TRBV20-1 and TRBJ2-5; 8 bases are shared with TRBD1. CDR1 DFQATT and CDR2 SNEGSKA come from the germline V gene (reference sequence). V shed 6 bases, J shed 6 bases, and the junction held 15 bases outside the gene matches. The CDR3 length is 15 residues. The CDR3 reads CSATSTGATSKTQYF. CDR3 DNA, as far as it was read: TGCAGTGCCACCTCGACAGGGGCGACGTCTAAGACC.

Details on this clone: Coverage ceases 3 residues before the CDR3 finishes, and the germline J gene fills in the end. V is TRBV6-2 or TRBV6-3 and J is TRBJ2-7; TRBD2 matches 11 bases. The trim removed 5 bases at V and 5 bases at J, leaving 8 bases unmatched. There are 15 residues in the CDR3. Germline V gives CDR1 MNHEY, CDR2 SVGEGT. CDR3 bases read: TGTGCCAGCAGTCACCGGACTAGCGGGCTTCACGAG. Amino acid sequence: CASSHRTSGLHE. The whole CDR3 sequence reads CASSHRTSGLHEQYF.

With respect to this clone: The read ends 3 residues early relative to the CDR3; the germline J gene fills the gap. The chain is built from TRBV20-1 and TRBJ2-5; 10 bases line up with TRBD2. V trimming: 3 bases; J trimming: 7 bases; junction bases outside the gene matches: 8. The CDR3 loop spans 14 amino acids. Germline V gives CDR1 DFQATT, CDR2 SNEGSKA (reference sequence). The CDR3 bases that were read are TGCAGTGCTAGTCAAGCGGGGGGGCCTGGGACC. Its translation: CSASQAGGPGT. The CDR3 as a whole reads CSASQAGGPGTQYF.

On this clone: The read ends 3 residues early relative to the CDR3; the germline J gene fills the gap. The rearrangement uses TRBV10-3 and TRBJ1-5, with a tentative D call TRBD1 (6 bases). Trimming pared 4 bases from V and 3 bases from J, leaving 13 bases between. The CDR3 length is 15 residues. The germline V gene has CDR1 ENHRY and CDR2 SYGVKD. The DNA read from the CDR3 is TGTGCCATCAGTGTGGGGGGGGCCGTCAATCAGCCC. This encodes CAISVGGAVNQP. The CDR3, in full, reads CAISVGGAVNQPQHF.

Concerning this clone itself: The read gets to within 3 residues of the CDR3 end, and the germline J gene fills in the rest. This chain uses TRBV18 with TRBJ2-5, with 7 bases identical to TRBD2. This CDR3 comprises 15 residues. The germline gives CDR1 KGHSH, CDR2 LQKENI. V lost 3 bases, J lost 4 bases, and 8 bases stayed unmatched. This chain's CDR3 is CASSPGSSGLETQYF. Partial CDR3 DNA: TGTGCCAGCTCACCGGGGTCTAGCGGATTAGAGACC.

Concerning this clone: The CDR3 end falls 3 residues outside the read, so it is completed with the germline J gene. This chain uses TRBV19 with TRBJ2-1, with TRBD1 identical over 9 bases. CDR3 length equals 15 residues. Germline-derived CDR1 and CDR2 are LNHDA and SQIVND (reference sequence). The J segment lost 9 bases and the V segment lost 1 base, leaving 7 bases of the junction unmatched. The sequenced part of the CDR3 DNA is TGTGCCAGTAGTATAGGGACAGGGGCAATAGGTGAG. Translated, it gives CASSIGTGAIGE. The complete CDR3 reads CASSIGTGAIGEQFF.

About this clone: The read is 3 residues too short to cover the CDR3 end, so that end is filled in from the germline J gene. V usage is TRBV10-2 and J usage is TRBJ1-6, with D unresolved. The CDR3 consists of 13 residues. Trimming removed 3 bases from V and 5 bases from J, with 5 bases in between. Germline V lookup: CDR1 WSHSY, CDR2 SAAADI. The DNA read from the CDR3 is TGCGCCAGCAGTGACGTCCATAATTCACCC. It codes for CASSDVHNSP. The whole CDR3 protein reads CASSDVHNSPLHF.